The next 31 T cell receptor beta chains were all read from a single sample in a study of T cells in Graves' hyperthyroidism and ophthalmopathy. Amplification of TCR beta CDR3 regions was performed using RNA transcripts as template. The TCR CDR3 was amplified in a first-round RT-PCR using the HTBI primer set. TCRdb reprocessed the multiplex PCR reads with MiXCR, giving one entry per CDR3 protein. The table includes roughly 500,000 distinct CDR3 sequences, approximately 14% detected once. Material: blood. These TCRs come from a woman aged 30 to 39 with Graves' hyperthyroidism that later progressed to Graves' ophthalmopathy.

The CDR3 loop is CSASLAGVKETQYF. CDR3 DNA sequence: TGCAGTGCTTCACTAGCGGGAGTAAAAGAGACCCAGTACTTC. The gene calls are TRBV20-1 and TRBJ2-5, with TRBD2 matching 11 bases. There are 14 residues in the CDR3. Germline V gene data show CDR1 as DFQATT and CDR2 as SNEGSKA (reference sequence). With 5 bases clipped from V and 3 bases from J, the junction kept 5 bases outside the gene matches.

In the case of this clonotype: The junction departs from germline at one end; a sequencing error may be responsible. The chain couples TRBV28 to TRBJ1-1; D may be TRBD1 (6 bases). The CDR3 is 12 amino acids. Germline V CDR1 and CDR2: MDHEN, SYDVKM. This CDR3 is CASCHPGVESFF. The CDR3 DNA is TGTGCCAGCTGTCACCCAGGGGTTGAATCTTTCTTT. Together with reference TRBV28 and TRBJ1-1, the CDR3 gives the full variable domain: DVKVTQSSRYLVKRTGEKVFLECVQDMDHENMFWYRQDPGLGLRLIYFSYDVKMKEKGDIPEGYSVSREKKERFSLILESASTNQTSMYLCASCHPGVESFFGQGTRLTVV.

This clonotype was counted at least ten times. The rearrangement links TRBV27 to TRBJ1-6; 8 bases fit TRBD1. The CDR3 covers 14 residues. V was pared by 4 bases and J by 7 bases, with 3 bases of the junction left unmatched. The germline gives CDR1 MNHEY, CDR2 SMNVEV (reference sequence). CDR3 sequence: CASSWDRINSPLHF. The CDR3 coding sequence is TGTGCCAGCAGTTGGGACAGGATCAATTCACCCCTCCACTTT.

V is TRBV9 and J is TRBJ2-1; TRBD2 agrees at 15 bases. Per the germline V gene, CDR1 is SGDLS and CDR2 is YYNGEE. J was trimmed by 8 bases and V by 4 bases; bases with no gene match: 10. This CDR3 is built from 17 residues. In DNA form, the CDR3 reads TGTGCCAGCAGCTCGCGGACTAGCGGGAGGGCCTTAGATGAGCAGTTCTTC. Translation gives CASSSRTSGRALDEQFF.

This clonotype was counted a single time. Given a much more abundant clone one base away, this may be a read error. The V call is TRBV19, the J call TRBJ2-6; 8 bases fit TRBD1. Germline CDR1 reads LNHDA; CDR2 reads SQIVND (reference sequence). This CDR3 comprises 18 residues. V lost 4 bases, J lost 1 base, and 9 bases stayed unmatched. The CDR3 protein is CASSTQQGAGSGANVLTF. For the CDR3, the DNA is TGTGCCAGTAGTACCCAGCAGGGGGCGGGTTCTGGGGCCAACGTCCTGACTTTC.

The rearrangement joins TRBV9 to TRBJ2-1, with D perhaps matching TRBD2 (6 bases). Germline CDR1 reads SGDLS; CDR2 reads YYNGEE. Trimming left V 4 bases short and J 7 bases short, with 15 bases between. The CDR3 runs to 14 residues. The CDR3 DNA sequence: TGTGCCAGCAGCCCGGGGGACTCTCATAATGAGCAGTTCTTC. Protein sequence: CASSPGDSHNEQFF.

At least ten counts were recorded for this clonotype. The chain is built from TRBV10-3 and TRBJ1-2; TRBD1 might be the D (6 bases). The germline gives CDR1 ENHRY, CDR2 SYGVKD. Trimming took 10 bases from V and 3 from J, leaving 12 bases between them. The CDR3 consists of 12 residues. The CDR3 bases are TGTGCCACGGGGAAGGGGGACTATGGCTACACCTTC. The encoded protein is CATGKGDYGYTF.

Many counts were recorded for this clonotype. For the CDR3, the DNA is TGTGCCAGCACCCCTGATGGGCTCTACGAGCAGTACTTC. Its protein product is CASTPDGLYEQYF. The chain employs TRBV7-2 and TRBJ2-7; D is ambiguous. CDR3 length equals 13 residues. The V and J ends lost 7 bases and 3 bases respectively, with 13 bases between them. CDR1 and CDR2 from the germline V gene are SGHTA and FQGNSA.

This clonotype was seen at least ten times. This sequence joins TRBV12-3 or TRBV12-4 and TRBJ2-7; perhaps TRBD1 as D (6 bases). The CDR3 is made up of 14 amino acids. V shed 6 bases and J shed 2 bases, with 14 bases lying between them. The CDR3 coding sequence is TGTGCCAGCAGCCCACTAGGGGGTGCCTACGAGCAGTACTTC. This encodes CASSPLGGAYEQYF.

The V gene is TRBV5-5, the J gene TRBJ2-3; 9 bases line up with TRBD2. There are 15 residues in the CDR3. Germline V gives CDR1 SGHKS, CDR2 YYEKEE (reference sequence). J gave up 4 bases and V 7 bases, and 10 bases lay outside the gene matches. DNA for the CDR3: TGTGCCAGCGGGGACGGCAGGACTAGCGCAGATACGCAGTATTTT. Translated, it gives CASGDGRTSADTQYF.

This clonotype showed up many times. J is TRBJ1-2 and V is TRBV6-2 or TRBV6-3; TRBD1 matches at 7 bases. Germline CDR1 is MNHEY and CDR2 is SVGEGT. The CDR3 consists of 13 residues. The junction had 8 bases not matched to a gene; V was cut back by 9 bases and J by 4 bases. CDR3 amino acids: CASLSGTVYGYTF. The DNA for the CDR3 is TGTGCCAGTCTCTCCGGGACAGTCTATGGCTACACCTTC.

The chain uses TRBV19 and TRBJ1-5; D is perhaps TRBD1 (6 bases). CDR3 length equals 16 residues. V was clipped by 3 bases and J by 1 base, with 13 bases between them. Germline CDR1 is LNHDA and CDR2 is SQIVND (reference sequence). For the CDR3, the DNA is TGTGCCAGTAGTATTAGGGGGGAGAGAAGCAATCAGCCCCAGCATTTT. Its protein product is CASSIRGERSNQPQHF.

As regards this clonotype: One end of the junction does not line up with germline, which may come from a read error. This chain connects TRBV30 to TRBJ2-1; the D is unclear. Germline CDR1 reads GTSNPN; CDR2 reads SVGIG (reference sequence). The CDR3 extends over 11 amino acids. CDR3 in amino acids: CAWMGYNERFF. CDR3 DNA sequence: TGTGCCTGGATGGGGTACAATGAGCGGTTCTTC.

This clonotype occurred many times. The chain is built from TRBV28 and TRBJ2-1, with TRBD1 matching 9 bases. With V trimmed by 1 base and J by 6 bases, 4 bases remained unmatched. The germline CDR1 and CDR2 sequences are MDHEN and SYDVKM. The CDR3 has 15 amino acids. The CDR3 bases are TGTGCCAGCAGTTTATTACAGGGGGCTCGCAATGAGCAGTTCTTC. Its protein product is CASSLLQGARNEQFF. The variable domain in full, with the rest retrieved from reference TRBV28 and TRBJ2-1, is DVKVTQSSRYLVKRTGEKVFLECVQDMDHENMFWYRQDPGLGLRLIYFSYDVKMKEKGDIPEGYSVSREKKERFSLILESASTNQTSMYLCASSLLQGARNEQFFGPGTRLTVL.

A few counts support this clonotype. J is TRBJ1-1 and V is TRBV28, with 7 bases aligning to TRBD1. The J segment lost 1 base and the V segment lost 6 bases, leaving 8 bases of the junction unmatched. In germline, CDR1 is MDHEN, CDR2 SYDVKM. The length of the CDR3 is 15 residues. CDR3 nucleotides: TGTGCCAGCAGAACCACAGGGGCCAAGAACACTGAAGCTTTCTTT. Amino acids: CASRTTGAKNTEAFF.

This clonotype was recorded a few times. V is TRBV5-6 and J is TRBJ2-1; D may correspond to TRBD1 or TRBD2 (6 bases each). The CDR3 consists of 16 residues. The V end lost 4 bases, the J end lost 1 base, and 15 bases lay between the germline ends. Germline assignment: CDR1 SGHDT and CDR2 YYEEEE. The CDR3 region is CASSHGGGISYNEQFF. The CDR3 bases are TGTGCCAGCAGCCACGGAGGGGGAATTTCCTACAATGAGCAGTTCTTC.

The chain links TRBV2 to TRBJ1-4; 7 nucleotides line up with TRBD1. With V trimmed by 5 bases and J by 1 base, 4 bases remained unmatched. Germline V CDR1 and CDR2: SNHLY, FYNNEI. The CDR3 covers 15 residues. The CDR3 protein is CASSSTGETNEKLFF. The CDR3 DNA follows: TGTGCCAGCAGTTCAACAGGGGAAACTAATGAAAAACTGTTTTTT.

This clonotype was observed a few times. The chain carries TRBV5-1 and TRBJ2-5, with a possible D match to TRBD1 (6 bases). Germline CDR1 and CDR2: SGHRS and YFSETQ. Trimming removed 2 bases from V and 3 bases from J, with 14 bases in between. This CDR3 region has 15 residues. CDR3 residues: CASSFRANREETQYF. In DNA, the CDR3 is TGCGCCAGCAGCTTTAGGGCCAACAGGGAAGAGACCCAGTACTTC.

This clonotype came up a few times. The rearrangement links TRBV14 to TRBJ2-7; 7 bases match TRBD2. Germline-derived CDR1 and CDR2 are SGHDN and FVKESK. The CDR3 totals 17 residues. After removal of 0 bases from V and 1 base from J, the junction contained 9 bases not matched to a gene. CDR3 residues: CASSQEHWASGSYEQYF. As DNA, the CDR3 is TGTGCCAGCAGCCAAGAGCATTGGGCTAGCGGATCCTACGAGCAGTACTTC.

V usage is TRBV6-1 and J usage is TRBJ1-1; D is uncertain. The germline CDR1 and CDR2 sequences are MNHNS and SASEGT. Trimming removed 2 bases from V and 5 bases from J, with 9 bases in between. The CDR3 covers 13 residues. Here the CDR3 reads CASSEHVGTEAFF. The CDR3 region has the DNA TGTGCCAGCAGTGAACACGTTGGGACTGAAGCTTTCTTT.

Ten or more counts support this clonotype. The CDR3 sequence is CASILAGAALGTDTQYF. In DNA form, the CDR3 reads TGTGCCAGCATTCTAGCGGGAGCGGCCCTAGGCACAGATACGCAGTATTTT. The chain employs TRBV27 and TRBJ2-3; 10 positions agree with TRBD2. The V gene end was trimmed by 7 bases and the J gene end by 1 base; junction bases not matched to a gene: 11. Germline V gene sequence: CDR1 MNHEY, CDR2 SMNVEV (reference sequence). The CDR3 runs 17 residues.

Comments on this clonotype: A much larger clone lies one base from this, so it may be a read error. This chain joins TRBV3-1 and TRBJ2-7, with no clear D. Germline V CDR1 and CDR2: LGHDT, YNNKEL (reference sequence). The CDR3 is 12 residues long. The V gene lost 7 bases and the J gene lost 0 bases, with 7 bases spanning the gap. The CDR3 region has the DNA TGTGCCAGCATGGTCTTCTCCTACGAGCAGTACTTC. Translation: CASMVFSYEQYF.

The chain employs TRBV3-1 and TRBJ2-2, with TRBD1 matching over 8 bases. CDR1 and CDR2 (germline): LGHDT, YNNKEL (reference sequence). The CDR3 covers 16 residues. Trimming removed 4 bases from V and 6 bases from J; junction bases left unmatched: 10. The CDR3 spells CASSLRDRLLSGELFF. For the CDR3, the DNA is TGTGCCAGCAGCCTCCGGGACAGGCTACTCTCCGGGGAGCTGTTTTTT.

The chain employs TRBV12-3 or TRBV12-4 and TRBJ1-2, with TRBD1 matching 8 bases. The CDR3 consists of 13 residues. Trimming cost V 7 bases and J 6 bases; bases outside gene matches: 7. Here the CDR3 DNA reads TGTGCCAGCACCCAGGACAGGGAAAATGGCTACACCTTC. Translation gives CASTQDRENGYTF.

The sample holds many counts of this clonotype. The V gene is TRBV5-5, the J gene TRBJ1-6; no reliable D call. Germline V gene sequence: CDR1 SGHKS, CDR2 YYEKEE (reference sequence). Trimming cost V 1 base and J 3 bases, with 5 bases left between them. The CDR3 extends over 14 amino acids. CDR3 nucleotide sequence: TGTGCCAGCAGCTTGCCAGGCTATAATTCACCCCTCCACTTT. It encodes CASSLPGYNSPLHF.

This clonotype was seen repeatedly, ten times or more. The chain couples TRBV5-1 to TRBJ1-2; D call uncertain. The V end lost 4 bases, the J end lost 0 bases, and 16 bases lay between the germline ends. Germline assignment: CDR1 SGHRS and CDR2 YFSETQ. This CDR3 spans 16 amino acids. This CDR3 is CASSQVDGHSNYGYTF. CDR3 DNA sequence: TGCGCCAGCAGCCAGGTGGACGGGCACTCTAACTATGGCTACACCTTC.

This chain joins TRBV30 and TRBJ1-3; unclear D gene. Germline V gives CDR1 GTSNPN, CDR2 SVGIG (reference sequence). This CDR3 contains 14 residues. V was shortened by 2 bases and J by 0 bases, with 8 bases between the two germline ends. CDR3 sequence (DNA): TGTGCCTGGAGTCCCGATTTCTCTGGAAACACCATATATTTT. Translation: CAWSPDFSGNTIYF.

The V gene is TRBV19, the J gene TRBJ2-3; 8 bases line up with TRBD1. Losses at the gene ends were 9 bases for V and 2 bases for J; bases not matched to a gene: 7. The CDR3 is made up of 14 amino acids. Per germline, CDR1 LNHDA and CDR2 SQIVND (reference sequence). The CDR3 spells CASTSGQVTDTQYF. CDR3 nucleotide sequence: TGTGCCAGCACCTCGGGACAGGTCACAGATACGCAGTATTTT.

Comments on this clonotype: Since no conserved phenylalanine or tryptophan closes the CDR3, a read error is the likely cause. CDR3 amino acids: CASSLYGTGRDQPQHL. The CDR3 coding sequence is TGTGCCAGCAGCTTGTACGGGACAGGGAGGGATCAGCCCCAGCATCTT. The V and J genes are TRBV5-8 and TRBJ1-5; the match to TRBD1 covers 9 bases. Germline values: CDR1 SGHTS, CDR2 YDEGEE. The CDR3 covers 16 residues. V lost 1 base and J lost 5; bases outside the gene matches: 7.

This clonotype was observed at least ten times. The chain is built from TRBV27 and TRBJ2-1, with 8 bases that match TRBD2. J lost 6 bases, V lost 5 bases, and 12 bases had no gene match. The CDR3 runs to 16 residues. CDR1 MNHEY and CDR2 SMNVEV come from the germline V gene (reference sequence). This chain's CDR3 is CASSPRAGAVSNEQFF. The CDR3 bases are TGTGCCAGCAGTCCAAGAGCGGGGGCAGTAAGCAATGAGCAGTTCTTC.

This clonotype was found many times. The gene calls are TRBV19 and TRBJ1-5; D might be TRBD1 (5 bases). Germline V gives CDR1 LNHDA, CDR2 SQIVND (reference sequence). V was pared by 3 bases and J by 7 bases, with 13 bases between. The CDR3 extends over 14 amino acids. CDR3 protein: CASSMGREDQPQHF. The CDR3 nucleotides read TGTGCCAGTAGTATGGGCAGGGAGGACCAGCCCCAGCATTTT.